The T cell receptor (beta chain) under discussion was sequenced for a study of T-cell reconstitution after alpha-beta-depleted transplantation in children. This clonotype was observed at least ten times. Preparation of the TCRbeta library involved a method that used unique molecular identifiers. TCRdb redid the calling of the PCR reads with MiXCR, one entry per CDR3 protein. The sample contains about 610,000 distinct CDR3 sequences, roughly 10% of which appear only once. The receptor's source is a human donor who donated a stem cell graft to a child with acute myeloid leukemia. The source was PBMCs from the stem cell graft donor, collected from the stem cell graft.

This CDR3 reads CASSPGPLNGELFF. CDR3 nucleotide sequence: TGCGCCAGCAGCCCGGGCCCTTTGAACGGGGAGCTGTTTTTT. The chain is built from TRBV5-1 and TRBJ2-2; no firm D call. The CDR3 covers 14 residues. The V gene lost 4 bases and the J gene lost 7 bases, with 14 bases spanning the gap. Germline loops: CDR1 SGHRS, CDR2 YFSETQ.